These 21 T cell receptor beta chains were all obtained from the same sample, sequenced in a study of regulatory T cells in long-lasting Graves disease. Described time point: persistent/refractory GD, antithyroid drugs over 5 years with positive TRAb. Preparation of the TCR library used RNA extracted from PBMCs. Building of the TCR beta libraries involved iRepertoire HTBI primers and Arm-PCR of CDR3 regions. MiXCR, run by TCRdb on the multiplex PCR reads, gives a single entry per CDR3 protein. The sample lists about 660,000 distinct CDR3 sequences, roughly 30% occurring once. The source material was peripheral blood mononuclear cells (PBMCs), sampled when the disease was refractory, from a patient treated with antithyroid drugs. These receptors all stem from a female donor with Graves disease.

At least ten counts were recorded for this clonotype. CDR3 bases: TGTGCCACCAGCAGAGATCCAGTGAACACTGAAGCTTTCTTT. Its protein is CATSRDPVNTEAFF. The V gene is TRBV15, the J gene TRBJ1-1; D is unclear. Germline values: CDR1 LNHNV, CDR2 YYDKDF (reference sequence). The V end was cut by 0 bases, the J end by 0 bases, with 5 bases between. This CDR3 comprises 14 residues.

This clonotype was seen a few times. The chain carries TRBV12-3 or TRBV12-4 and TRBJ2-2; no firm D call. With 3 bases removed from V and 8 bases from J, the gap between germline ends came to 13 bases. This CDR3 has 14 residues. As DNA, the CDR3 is TGTGCCAGCAGTTTTGGTGCGGCTCGAGGGGAGCTGTTTTTT. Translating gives CASSFGAARGELFF.

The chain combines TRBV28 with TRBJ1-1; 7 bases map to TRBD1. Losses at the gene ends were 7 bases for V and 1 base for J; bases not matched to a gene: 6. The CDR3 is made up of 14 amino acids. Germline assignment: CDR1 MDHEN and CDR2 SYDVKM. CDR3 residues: CASNTGQRNTEAFF. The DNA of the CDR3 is TGTGCCAGCAACACGGGACAGAGGAACACTGAAGCTTTCTTT.

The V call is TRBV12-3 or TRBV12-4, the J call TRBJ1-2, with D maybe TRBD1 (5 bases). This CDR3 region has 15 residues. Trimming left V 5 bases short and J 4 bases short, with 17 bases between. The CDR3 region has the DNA TGTGCCAGCAGTCGCCGGGGCCTGGGGTCCTATGGCTACACCTTC. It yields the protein CASSRRGLGSYGYTF.

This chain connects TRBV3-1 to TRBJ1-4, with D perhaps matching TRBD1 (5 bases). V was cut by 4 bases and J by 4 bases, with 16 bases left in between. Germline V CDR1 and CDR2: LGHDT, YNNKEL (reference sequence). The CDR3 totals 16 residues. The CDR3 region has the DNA TGTGCCAGCAGCCTCCGGGACGGTCCGTTTAATGAAAAACTGTTTTTT. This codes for CASSLRDGPFNEKLFF. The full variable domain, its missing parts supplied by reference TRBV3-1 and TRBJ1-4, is DTAVSQTPKYLVTQMGNDKSIKCEQNLGHDTMYWYKQDSKKFLKIMFSYNNKELIINETVPNRFSPKSPDKAHLNLHINSLELGDSAVYFCASSLRDGPFNEKLFFGSGTQLSVL.

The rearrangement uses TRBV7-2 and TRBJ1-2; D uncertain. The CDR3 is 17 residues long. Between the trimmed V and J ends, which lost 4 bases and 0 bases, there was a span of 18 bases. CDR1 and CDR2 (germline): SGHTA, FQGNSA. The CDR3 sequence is CASSSREGRTANYGYTF. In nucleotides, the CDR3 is TGTGCCAGCAGCTCGCGGGAGGGCAGGACTGCTAACTATGGCTACACCTTC.

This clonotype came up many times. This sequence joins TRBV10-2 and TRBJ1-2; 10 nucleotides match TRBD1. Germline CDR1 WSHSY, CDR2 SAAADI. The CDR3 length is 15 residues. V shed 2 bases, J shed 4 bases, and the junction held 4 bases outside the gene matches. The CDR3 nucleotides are TGCGCCAGCAGTGAGGACAGGGGGCGCGGCTATGGCTACACCTTC. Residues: CASSEDRGRGYGYTF.

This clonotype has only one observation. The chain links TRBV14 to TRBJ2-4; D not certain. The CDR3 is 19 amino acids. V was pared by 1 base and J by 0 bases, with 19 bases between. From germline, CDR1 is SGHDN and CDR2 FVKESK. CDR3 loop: CASSQGRNVNMLAKNIQYF. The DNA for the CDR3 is TGTGCCAGCAGCCAAGGCAGGAACGTCAACATGCTAGCCAAAAACATTCAGTACTTC.

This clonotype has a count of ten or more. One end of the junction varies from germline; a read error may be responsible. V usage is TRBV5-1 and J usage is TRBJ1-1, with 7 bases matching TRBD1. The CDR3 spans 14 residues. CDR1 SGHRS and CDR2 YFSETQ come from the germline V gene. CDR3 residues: CASSWGTANTEAFF. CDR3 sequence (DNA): TGTGCCAGCAGTTGGGGGACAGCGAACACTGAAGCTTTCTTT.

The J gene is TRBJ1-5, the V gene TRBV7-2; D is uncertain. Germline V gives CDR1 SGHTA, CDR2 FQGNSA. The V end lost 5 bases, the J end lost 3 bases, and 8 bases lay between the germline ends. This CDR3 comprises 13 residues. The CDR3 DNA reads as TGTGCCAGCAGCCGACTCGTCAATCAGCCCCAGCATTTT. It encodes CASSRLVNQPQHF.

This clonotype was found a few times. CDR3: CASSYLAGQGATRQPQHF. As DNA, the CDR3 is TGTGCCAGCAGTTACTTGGCGGGACAGGGGGCTACGAGGCAGCCCCAGCATTTT. The chain recombines TRBV6-5 with TRBJ1-5, with 12 bases that match TRBD1. Per the germline V gene, CDR1 is MNHEY and CDR2 is SVGAGI. The CDR3 is made up of 18 amino acids. V shed 1 base, J shed 7 bases, and the junction held 11 bases outside the gene matches.

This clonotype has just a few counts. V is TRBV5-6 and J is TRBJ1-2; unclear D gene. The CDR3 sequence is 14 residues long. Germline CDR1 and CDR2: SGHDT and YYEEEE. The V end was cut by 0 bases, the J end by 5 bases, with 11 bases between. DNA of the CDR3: TGTGCCAGCAGCTTGGAATCAGGTCAATATGGCTACACCTTC. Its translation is CASSLESGQYGYTF.

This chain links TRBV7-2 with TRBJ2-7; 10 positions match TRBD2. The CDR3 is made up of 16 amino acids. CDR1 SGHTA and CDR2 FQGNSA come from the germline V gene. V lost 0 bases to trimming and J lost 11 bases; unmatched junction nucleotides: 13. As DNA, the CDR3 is TGTGCCAGCAGCTTAGCCGGGACTAGCGCTCGGGTGTCGAAGTACTTC. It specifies CASSLAGTSARVSKYF.

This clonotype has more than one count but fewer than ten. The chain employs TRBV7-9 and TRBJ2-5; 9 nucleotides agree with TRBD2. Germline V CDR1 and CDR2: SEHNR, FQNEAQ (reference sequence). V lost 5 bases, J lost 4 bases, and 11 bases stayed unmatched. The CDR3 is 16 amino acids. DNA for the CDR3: TGTGCCAGCAGCCCTTTTGCGGGAGGGCCTAGAGAGACCCAGTACTTC. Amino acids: CASSPFAGGPRETQYF.

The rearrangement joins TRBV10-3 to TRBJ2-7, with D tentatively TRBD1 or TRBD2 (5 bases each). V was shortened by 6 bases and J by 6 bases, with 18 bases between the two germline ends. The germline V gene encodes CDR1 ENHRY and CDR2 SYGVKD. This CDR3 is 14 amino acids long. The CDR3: CAIRPGRALGEQYF. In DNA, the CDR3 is TGTGCCATCAGGCCGGGACGGGCATTGGGCGAGCAGTACTTC.

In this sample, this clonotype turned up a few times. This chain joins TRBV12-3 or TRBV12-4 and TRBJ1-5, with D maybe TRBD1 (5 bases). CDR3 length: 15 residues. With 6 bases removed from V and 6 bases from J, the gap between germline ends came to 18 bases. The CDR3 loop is CASRPPGPQGQPQHF. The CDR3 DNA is TGTGCCAGCAGGCCACCGGGACCCCAGGGTCAGCCCCAGCATTTT.

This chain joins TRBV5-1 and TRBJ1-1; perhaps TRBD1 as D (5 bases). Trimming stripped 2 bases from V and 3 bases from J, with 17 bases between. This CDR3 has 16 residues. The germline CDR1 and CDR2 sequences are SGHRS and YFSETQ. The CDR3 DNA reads TGCGCCAGCAGCTTAGACAGTCGCGGGGTTTACACTGAAGCTTTCTTT. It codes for CASSLDSRGVYTEAFF.

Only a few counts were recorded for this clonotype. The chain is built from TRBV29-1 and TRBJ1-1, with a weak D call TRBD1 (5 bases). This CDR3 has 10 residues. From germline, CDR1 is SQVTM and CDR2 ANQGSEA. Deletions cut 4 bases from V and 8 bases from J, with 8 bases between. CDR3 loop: CSVGDGEAFF. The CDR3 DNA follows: TGCAGCGTTGGGGACGGGGAAGCTTTCTTT. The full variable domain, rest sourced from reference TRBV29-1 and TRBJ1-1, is SAVISQKPSRDICQRGTSLTIQCQVDSQVTMMFWYRQQPGQSLTLIATANQGSEATYESGFVIDKFPISRPNLTFSTLTVSNMSPEDSSIYLCSVGDGEAFFGQGTRLTVV.

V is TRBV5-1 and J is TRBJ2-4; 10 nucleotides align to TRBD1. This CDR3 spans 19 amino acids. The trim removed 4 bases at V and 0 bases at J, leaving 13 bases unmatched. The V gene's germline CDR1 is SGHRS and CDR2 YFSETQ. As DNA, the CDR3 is TGCGCCAGCAGCGGAGGGACAGGGGTCGTACCCTTAGCCAAAAACATTCAGTACTTC. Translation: CASSGGTGVVPLAKNIQYF. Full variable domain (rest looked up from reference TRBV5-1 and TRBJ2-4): KAGVTQTPRYLIKTRGQQVTLSCSPISGHRSVSWYQQTPGQGLQFLFEYFSETQRNKGNFPGRFSGRQFSNSRSEMNVSTLELGDSALYLCASSGGTGVVPLAKNIQYFGAGTRLSVL.

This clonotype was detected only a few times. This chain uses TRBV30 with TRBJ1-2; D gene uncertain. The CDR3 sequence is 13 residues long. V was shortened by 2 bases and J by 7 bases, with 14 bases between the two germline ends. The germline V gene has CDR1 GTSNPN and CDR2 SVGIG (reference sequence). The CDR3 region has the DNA TGTGCCTGGAGTACCTGGCGCGAGCGTGGCTACACCTTC. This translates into CAWSTWRERGYTF.

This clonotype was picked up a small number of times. CDR3 sequence (DNA): TGTGCCAGCAGCCGGGCCACCTCACGAACCGGGGAGCTGTTTTTT. It encodes CASSRATSRTGELFF. The V call is TRBV12-3 or TRBV12-4, the J call TRBJ2-2; D ambiguous. The CDR3 length is 15 residues. V was clipped by 6 bases and J by 5 bases, with 16 bases between them.